This TCR beta chain was captured by sequencing in a study of lymphopenia after photon versus proton radiotherapy. Points from the study as a whole: In patients who died, overall survival fell as post-nadir TCR diversity dropped more.

This CDR3 spans 16 amino acids. The V gene's germline CDR1 is LNHDA and CDR2 SQIVND (reference sequence). Trimming cost V 6 bases and J 6 bases; bases outside gene matches: 13. The protocol was immunoSEQ multiplex PCR, while the TCRdb copy is restricted to in-frame clones and leaves out a portion. This table has 15,000 to 20,000 clones, 70% to 90% appearing once. This clone was detected only once. Its target is not known. The chain uses TRBV19 and TRBJ1-4, with 7 positions matching TRBD1. The sample in question was peripheral blood, obtained from a patient treated with proton-based radiotherapy. The clonotype comes from a man aged 65 to 85 with pancreatic cancer. The CDR3 DNA reads as TGTGCCAGTAGGATGCTCAACAGGGGCAAGGATGAAAAACTGTTTTTT. It is translated as CASRMLNRGKDEKLFF.